This is a list of T cell receptor beta chains from one sample in a study of T cell responses to AZD1222 COVID-19 vaccine. Sequencing used immunoSEQ multiplex PCR; TCRdb keeps in-frame clones, though not all of them. The repertoire holds 150,000 to 160,000 clones, with over 90% as singletons. The sample was peripheral blood, taken 28 days after the second AZD1222 dose. The receptors were sampled from an adult who received the AZD1222 COVID-19 vaccine. The CDR3 runs from the conserved cysteine through the conserved F or W. The order of the fields is V gene, clone size, J gene, D gene, CDR3 DNA, CDR3 protein. A D gene is named only where the DNA matches it firmly. Not every row has a clone size; where given, it reads once, few, many or a size class.

>TRBV6-1|.|TRBJ1-6|.
TGTGCCAGCAGTGAAAGGCCAGGGAACTATAATTCACCCCTCCACTTT
CASSERPGNYNSPLHF
>TRBV2|once|TRBJ1-1|.
TGTGCCTCCGAGCGAGGGACTGAAGCTTTCTTT
CASERGTEAFF
>TRBV19|.|TRBJ2-7|TRBD1
TGTGCCAGTAGTATGGGACAGCTTTACGAGCAGTACTTC
CASSMGQLYEQYF
>TRBV30|.|TRBJ1-6|.
TGTGCCTGGACCCTGGGGGGCGGGAGAAATAGTTCACCCCTCCACTTT
CAWTLGGGRNSSPLHF
>TRBV28|.|TRBJ1-1|.
TGTGCCAGCAGTTCCTGGGGGGACACCGGATTGAACACTGAAGCTTTCTTT
CASSSWGDTGLNTEAFF
>TRBV3-1/TRBV3-2|.|TRBJ1-4|.
TGTGCCAGCAGCCAAGATCTCCAGCAGCGAAAACTGTTTTTT
CASSQDLQQRKLFF
>TRBV9|.|TRBJ2-1|TRBD2
TGTGCCAGCAGCGTAGAAGGACTAGCGAGTTCCTACAATGAGCAGTTCTTC
CASSVEGLASSYNEQFF
>TRBV11-2|.|TRBJ2-1|TRBD2
TGTGCCAGCAGCTTGGGGGGGGACCCCCGGGATGAGCAGTTCTTC
CASSLGGDPRDEQFF
>TRBV5-1|.|TRBJ2-1|TRBD2
TGCGCCAGCAGCCACGGACTAGCGGGAGATATCTATGAGCAGTTCTTC
CASSHGLAGDIYEQFF
>TRBV2|.|TRBJ1-5|TRBD1
TGTGCCAGCAGTCCAACAGGGGGCGGCAATCAGCCCCAGCATTTT
CASSPTGGGNQPQHF
>TRBV15|.|TRBJ2-2|.
TGTGCCACCAGCAGAGTTAAGGGGGGTCCCGGGGAGCTGTTTTTT
CATSRVKGGPGELFF
>TRBV2|once|TRBJ1-1|.
TGTGCCAGCACTAAACTCGGGGGTGAGAACACTGAAGCTTTCTTT
CASTKLGGENTEAFF
>TRBV9|.|TRBJ1-1|.
TGTGCCAGCAGCCCACAGCGGGGATCCTTT
CASSPQRGSF
>TRBV20-1|.|TRBJ1-2|TRBD1
TGCAGTGCTAGTGGGGACAGGGGTTACAATGGCTACACCTTC
CSASGDRGYNGYTF
>TRBV13|.|TRBJ1-4|TRBD1
TGTGCCAGCAGGACGACAGGGATAGGAGAAAAACTGTTTTTT
CASRTTGIGEKLFF
>TRBV27|.|TRBJ1-4|.
TGTGCCAGCAGTTTAGAAGGAGGGAGTACTAATGAAAAACTGTTTTTT
CASSLEGGSTNEKLFF
>TRBV10-1|.|TRBJ2-5|TRBD2
TGCGCCAGCAGTGATTCTAGCGGGACCAGGGAGACCCAGTACTTC
CASSDSSGTRETQYF
>TRBV28|.|TRBJ2-5|.
TGTGCCAGCAGTTACGAGACCCAGTACTTC
CASSYETQYF
>TRBV29-1|.|TRBJ1-2|TRBD1
TGCAGCGTTGTGGGGACAGGGTATGGCTACACCTTC
CSVVGTGYGYTF
>TRBV20-1|.|TRBJ2-1|.
TGCAGTGCTAGTTCCCCGATTGGCAGGGATGTGATCAATGAGCAGTTCTTC
CSASSPIGRDVINEQFF
>TRBV5-5|.|TRBJ1-1|.
TGTGCCAGCAGCTTAGGACAGTCTATAAACACTGAAGCTTTCTTT
CASSLGQSINTEAFF
>TRBV18|.|TRBJ2-3|.
TGTGCCAGCTCACATGGGTTAAGCACAGATACGCAGTATTTT
CASSHGLSTDTQYF
>TRBV10-3|.|TRBJ2-7|.
TGTGCCATCAGTGATCCGGGACGGTTCTACGAGCAGTACTTC
CAISDPGRFYEQYF
>TRBV6-6|.|TRBJ2-2|.
TGTGCCAGCAGTTACTCGCCCCCAGCCGGGGAGCTGTTTTTT
CASSYSPPAGELFF
>TRBV3-1/TRBV3-2|.|TRBJ1-1|.
TGTGCCAGCAGCAGATTTAGCGTGAACACTGAAGCTTTCTTT
CASSRFSVNTEAFF
>TRBV28|.|TRBJ2-5|TRBD2
TGTGCCAGCAGGTTTACGGCGGGAGTCCCGGGCGCAGAGACCCAGTACTTC
CASRFTAGVPGAETQYF
>TRBV6-5|.|TRBJ1-3|TRBD1
TGTGCCAGCAGTTTACAGGGGACCTCTGGAAACACCATATATTTT
CASSLQGTSGNTIYF
>TRBV18|.|TRBJ2-7|TRBD1
TGTGCCAGCTCACCACACAGGGGTGTCTACGAGCAGTACTTC
CASSPHRGVYEQYF
>TRBV28|.|TRBJ2-7|.
TGTGCCAGCAGTCCCCCGGGACGGACTTTCTACGAGCAGTACTTC
CASSPPGRTFYEQYF
>TRBV5-1|.|TRBJ1-2|.
TGCGCCAGCAGCCCCGAGGGGGGAAGGTATGGCTACACCTTC
CASSPEGGRYGYTF
>TRBV19|few|TRBJ2-4|.
TGTGCCAGTAGTCCCAAGGGGGAGGGGATAGCCAAAAACATTCAGTACTTC
CASSPKGEGIAKNIQYF
>TRBV15|.|TRBJ2-1|.
TGTGCCACCAGCAGAGAGGTTGCCTACAATGAGCAGTTCTTC
CATSREVAYNEQFF
>TRBV27|.|TRBJ1-1|.
TGTGCCAGCTCACCGCACGAGGGACCTAACACTGAAGCTTTCTTT
CASSPHEGPNTEAFF
>TRBV23-1|.|TRBJ1-1|TRBD1
TGCGCCAGCACCTCTGGGGACAGGGACACTGAAGCTTTCTTT
CASTSGDRDTEAFF
>TRBV6-1|.|TRBJ1-6|.
TGTGCCAGCAGTGACCAAACCCTGAATTCACTCCTCCACTTT
CASSDQTLNSLLHF
>TRBV5-1|.|TRBJ2-6|.
TGCGCCAGCAGCTTGGAAGGCAGGGCTGGGGCCAACGTCCTGACTTTC
CASSLEGRAGANVLTF
>TRBV6-1|.|TRBJ1-3|.
TGTGCCAGCAGTGAAGCCATGGGGGTTCCTGGAAACACCATATATTTT
CASSEAMGVPGNTIYF
>TRBV19|.|TRBJ1-1|.
TGTGCCAGTAGTGGGCGGAGTCAGACTGAAGCTTTCTTT
CASSGRSQTEAFF
>TRBV6-5|.|TRBJ1-2|.
TGTGCCAGCAGTTACTCGGGGCAGGGGGGCTACACCTTC
CASSYSGQGGYTF
>TRBV2|.|TRBJ2-5|.
TGTGCCAGCAGAGTCTTAATCGAGACCCAGTACTTC
CASRVLIETQYF
>TRBV4-1|.|TRBJ2-7|.
TGCGCCAGCAGCCAAGTTCCGGCGGGACGCCTAATGACCTACGAGCAGTACTTC
CASSQVPAGRLMTYEQYF
>TRBV7-2|.|TRBJ1-5|TRBD1
TGTGCCAGCAGCCCTCCGGGACAGGGGAGACAGCCCCAGCATTTT
CASSPPGQGRQPQHF
>TRBV7-2|.|TRBJ1-3|.
TGTGCCAGCAGCTTAACCCCCACCACCTCTGGAAACACCATATATTTT
CASSLTPTTSGNTIYF
>TRBV7-3|.|TRBJ2-1|TRBD1
TGTGCCAGCAGCTTAACACCCGGGACAGACAATGAGCAGTTCTTC
CASSLTPGTDNEQFF
>TRBV24-1|.|TRBJ2-3|.
TGTGCCACCAGTGAACCCGGGCCCTACACAGATACGCAGTATTTT
CATSEPGPYTDTQYF
>TRBV19|.|TRBJ1-5|.
TGTGCCAGTAGTATGGCGAGGGTCCGGAATCAGCCCCAGCATTTT
CASSMARVRNQPQHF
>TRBV13|.|TRBJ1-1|.
TGTGCCAGCAGCCCCCAGGGTGATAACACTGAAGCTTTCTTT
CASSPQGDNTEAFF
>TRBV19|few|TRBJ2-7|TRBD2
TGTGCCAGTAGTATCGGGGAGGGCTACGAGCAGTACTTC
CASSIGEGYEQYF
>TRBV6-5|.|TRBJ1-2|.
TGTGCCAGCAGGACTCCCCCCGTCCACACCTTC
CASRTPPVHTF
>TRBV6-1|.|TRBJ1-5|.
TGTGCCAGCAGTGAAGCCCAAGGCAGAGGTCCCAATCAGCCCCAGCATTTT
CASSEAQGRGPNQPQHF
>TRBV21-1|.|TRBJ1-1|.
TGTGCCAGCAGCGCAAAGTACCCGGACAGGGGGCTTTTTAACACTGAAGCTTTCTTT
CASSAKYPDRGLFNTEAFF
>TRBV6-1|.|TRBJ2-7|TRBD1
TGTGCCAGCAGTGACCGGGACAGGGTCACCTACGAGCAGTACTTC
CASSDRDRVTYEQYF